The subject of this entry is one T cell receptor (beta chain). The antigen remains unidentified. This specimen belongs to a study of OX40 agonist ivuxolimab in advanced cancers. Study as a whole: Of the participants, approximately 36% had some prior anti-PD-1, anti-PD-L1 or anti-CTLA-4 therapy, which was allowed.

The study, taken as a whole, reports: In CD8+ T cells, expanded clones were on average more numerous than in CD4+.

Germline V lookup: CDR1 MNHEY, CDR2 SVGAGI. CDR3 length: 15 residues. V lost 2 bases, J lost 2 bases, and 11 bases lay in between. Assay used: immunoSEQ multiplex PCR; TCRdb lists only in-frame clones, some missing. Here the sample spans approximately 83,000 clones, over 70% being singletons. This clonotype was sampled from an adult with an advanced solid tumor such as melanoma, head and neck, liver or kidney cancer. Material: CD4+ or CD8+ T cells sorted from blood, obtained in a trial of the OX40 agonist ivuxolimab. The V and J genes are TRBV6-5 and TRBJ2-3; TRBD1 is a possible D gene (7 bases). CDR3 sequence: CASSYQGDSTDTQYF. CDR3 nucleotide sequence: TGTGCCAGCAGTTACCAGGGGGACTCCACAGATACGCAGTATTTT.